The 26 T cell receptor beta chains in this list originate from one sample, sequenced in a study of blood T cell repertoires in COVID-19. Libraries were prepared by immunoSEQ multiplex PCR; TCRdb keeps only in-frame clonotypes and omits some of them. The table has around 320,000 clones, roughly 90% seen once. The sequencing input was PBMCs or T cells enriched from blood (not recorded which). All receptors come from a woman aged 25 to 39 who had been exposed to COVID-19.

The CDR3 loop reads CASSSRTSEYNEQFF. The CDR3 DNA reads as TGTGCCAGCAGCTCTAGGACTAGCGAATACAATGAGCAGTTCTTC. This chain connects TRBV5-4 to TRBJ2-1, with 9 bases that match TRBD2. This CDR3 region has 15 residues. V trimming: 3 bases; J trimming: 4 bases; junction bases outside the gene matches: 5. From germline, CDR1 is SGHNT and CDR2 YYREEE (reference sequence).

This clone was observed once. The rearrangement links TRBV11-2 to TRBJ1-2, with 8 bases matching TRBD1. The CDR3 runs 15 residues. J lost 8 bases, V lost 3 bases, and 11 bases had no gene match. Germline V gene data show CDR1 as SGHAT and CDR2 as FQNNGV. The DNA of the CDR3 is TGTGCCAGCAGCTTTACTGGACAGGGTATTGGGGGCTACACCTTC. Translated, it gives CASSFTGQGIGGYTF.

The V gene is TRBV5-1, the J gene TRBJ2-1; 12 bases fit TRBD2. The CDR3 is made up of 16 amino acids. Trimming took 4 bases from V and 7 from J; bases not matched to a gene: 9. Germline V lookup: CDR1 SGHRS, CDR2 YFSETQ. CDR3 nucleotide sequence: TGCGCCAGCAGCCTGACCCCTAGCGGGGGGGCAAATGAGCAGTTCTTC. Protein sequence: CASSLTPSGGANEQFF.

This clone was detected a few times. The rearrangement links TRBV5-4 to TRBJ1-2; 7 positions match TRBD1. Germline V gene data show CDR1 as SGHNT and CDR2 as YYREEE (reference sequence). The CDR3 runs 17 residues. Germline trimming cut 3 bases from V and 1 base from J; bases unmatched to any gene: 12. CDR3 nucleotides: TGTGCCAGCAGCTCGACAGGGACGAACCTTTTTAACTATGGCTACACCTTC. This translates into CASSSTGTNLFNYGYTF.

J is TRBJ2-7 and V is TRBV19, with 10 bases lining up with TRBD1. This CDR3 comprises 15 residues. With V trimmed by 5 bases and J by 4 bases, 8 bases remained unmatched. CDR1 is LNHDA and CDR2 is SQIVND in the germline V gene (reference sequence). The DNA of the CDR3 is TGTGCCAGTAGTCCACGGACAGGGGGTGTTTACGAGCAGTACTTC. Translation: CASSPRTGGVYEQYF. Looking up the rest from reference TRBV19 and TRBJ2-7 gives the full variable domain: DGGITQSPKYLFRKEGQNVTLSCEQNLNHDAMYWYRQDPGQGLRLIYYSQIVNDFQKGDIAEGYSVSREKKESFPLTVTSAQKNPTAFYLCASSPRTGGVYEQYFGPGTRLTVT.

The table lists this clone with a few counts. Distinct nucleotide sequences in the sample also encode this CDR3. The chain is built from TRBV11-1 and TRBJ1-6, with 8 bases identical to TRBD1. The V and J ends lost 1 base and 8 bases, in that order; junction bases with no gene match: 1. The CDR3 is made up of 14 amino acids. Germline CDR1 and CDR2: SGHAT and FQDESV (reference sequence). CDR3 residues: CASSLVTGDSPLHF. CDR3 nucleotide sequence: TGTGCCAGCAGCTTAGTGACAGGGGATTCACCCCTCCACTTT.

The rearrangement uses TRBV9 and TRBJ2-5, with 7 bases lining up with TRBD2. V lost 0 bases to trimming and J lost 5 bases; unmatched junction nucleotides: 13. CDR1 and CDR2 from the germline V gene are SGDLS and YYNGEE. The CDR3 has 17 residues. As DNA, the CDR3 is TGTGCCAGCAGCGTAGGCACGGGGGGTGGCGTTTCTGAGACCCAGTACTTC. Translation gives CASSVGTGGGVSETQYF.

The rearrangement joins TRBV19 to TRBJ1-1; possibly TRBD1 for D (6 bases). Trimming stripped 10 bases from V and 1 base from J, with 19 bases between. The germline V gene encodes CDR1 LNHDA and CDR2 SQIVND (reference sequence). The CDR3 is 15 residues long. The CDR3 bases are TGTGCCACCCTTCCCGGGGGGCCCGGGAACACTGAAGCTTTCTTT. Translating it yields CATLPGGPGNTEAFF.

This chain uses TRBV18 with TRBJ1-2; D is possibly TRBD1 (6 bases). Germline assignment: CDR1 KGHSH and CDR2 LQKENI. The CDR3 has 17 amino acids. V lost 5 bases and J 3 bases, leaving 22 bases between the germline ends. The CDR3 DNA reads TGTGCCAGCTCATATTTAGGACAGAGCAGTTCCGACTATGGCTACACCTTC. Translating gives CASSYLGQSSSDYGYTF.

V usage is TRBV2 and J usage is TRBJ1-5; 9 bases line up with TRBD1. The CDR3 has 15 amino acids. Losses at the gene ends were 7 bases for V and 1 base for J; bases not matched to a gene: 5. The V gene's germline CDR1 is SNHLY and CDR2 FYNNEI. CDR3 nucleotides: TGTGCCAGCACCACGACAGGGGGAAGCAATCAGCCCCAGCATTTT. Amino acid sequence: CASTTTGGSNQPQHF.

The chain carries TRBV4-3 and TRBJ2-6, with D possibly matching TRBD1 (5 bases). The CDR3 contains 18 residues. Germline CDR1 reads LGHNA; CDR2 reads YSLEER. V gave up 0 bases and J gave up 2 bases, with 14 bases separating them. CDR3 sequence reads: CASSQDGQGSTGANVLTF. In nucleotides, the CDR3 is TGCGCCAGCAGCCAAGACGGGCAGGGCTCGACTGGGGCCAACGTCCTGACTTTC.

The chain joins TRBV21-1 to TRBJ1-6; the DNA was not used to check the table's D call, TRBD1. TRBV21-1 is flagged as a pseudogene. CDR3 length equals 16 residues. CDR3 sequence (DNA): TGTGCCAGCAGCAAAACCCAGGGGACAGGGAGTTCACCCCTCCACTTT. Its translation: CASSKTQGTGSSPLHF.

V usage is TRBV7-8 and J usage is TRBJ2-7; 7 bases line up with TRBD2. The trim removed 5 bases at V and 2 bases at J, leaving 21 bases unmatched. Germline assignment: CDR1 SGHVS and CDR2 FQNEAQ. The CDR3 spans 19 residues. The CDR3 DNA reads as TGTGCCAGCAGCGCCCCCCGGGACTACGCGAGAACCCACCCCTACGAGCAGTACTTC. Its translation: CASSAPRDYARTHPYEQYF.

CDR3 DNA sequence: TGTGCCAGCAGCCCCTCGCCGGAGGTGGGGACCCAGTACTTC. Translated: CASSPSPEVGTQYF. The chain recombines TRBV7-3 with TRBJ2-5, with D possibly TRBD2 on 5 matching bases. Germline V gene lookup returns CDR1 SGHTA and CDR2 FQGTGA. CDR3 size: 14 residues. The germline V and J ends were trimmed by 5 bases and 7 bases, with 17 bases remaining between them.

This clone has a single count. This chain links TRBV5-6 with TRBJ2-5; weak D call: TRBD2 (6 bases). This CDR3 spans 15 amino acids. Germline-derived CDR1 and CDR2 are SGHDT and YYEEEE. Deletions cut 5 bases from V and 2 bases from J, with 16 bases between. The CDR3 region is CASSPTGRQQETQYF. CDR3 sequence (DNA): TGTGCCAGCAGTCCAACGGGGAGGCAACAAGAGACCCAGTACTTC.

This chain connects TRBV19 to TRBJ1-6, with no clear D. This CDR3 has 12 residues. Germline V gene lookup returns CDR1 LNHDA and CDR2 SQIVND (reference sequence). Between the trimmed V and J ends, which lost 7 bases and 8 bases, there was a span of 9 bases. The CDR3 spells CASNRPDSPLHF. As DNA, the CDR3 is TGTGCCAGTAACAGACCCGATTCACCCCTCCACTTT.

The chain combines TRBV23-1 with TRBJ1-4; perhaps TRBD1 as D (6 bases). TRBV23-1 is classed as an ORF, of uncertain function. The CDR3 loop spans 20 amino acids. Deletions cut 2 bases from V and 0 bases from J, with 22 bases between. The CDR3 nucleotides are TGCGCCAGCAGTCAACGATTAAAACAGGGCGCCTTGGCAACTAATGAAAAACTGTTTTTT. This encodes CASSQRLKQGALATNEKLFF.

This rearrangement joins TRBV27 to TRBJ1-2; D perhaps matches TRBD1 (5 bases). There are 16 residues in the CDR3. The V end lost 3 bases, the J end lost 4 bases, and 18 bases lay between the germline ends. Germline V gene data show CDR1 as MNHEY and CDR2 as SMNVEV (reference sequence). The CDR3 region is CASSFSTGNWLYGYTF. CDR3 in DNA: TGTGCCAGCAGTTTTTCCACAGGCAATTGGCTCTATGGCTACACCTTC.

This chain joins TRBV29-1 and TRBJ2-7; D gene uncertain. V gave up 1 base and J gave up 2 bases, with 21 bases separating them. Per germline, CDR1 SQVTM and CDR2 ANQGSEA. The length of the CDR3 is 17 residues. CDR3 nucleotides: TGCAGCGTTGAAGTTCCGGATAACAGACGGAAAGCCTACGAGCAGTACTTC. This encodes CSVEVPDNRRKAYEQYF.

This chain connects TRBV29-1 to TRBJ2-7; 9 bases agree with TRBD1. The CDR3 consists of 13 residues. The germline CDR1 and CDR2 sequences are SQVTM and ANQGSEA. With 5 bases clipped from V and 2 bases from J, the junction kept 4 bases outside the gene matches. The CDR3 protein is CSVSTGGPYEQYF. The CDR3 DNA is TGCAGCGTTTCGACAGGGGGTCCCTACGAGCAGTACTTC.

The count of this clone is one. The chain uses TRBV21-1 and TRBJ2-3; the DNA was not used to check the table's D call, TRBD1. TRBV21-1 is labeled a pseudogene. There are 16 residues in the CDR3. The CDR3 coding sequence is TGTGCCAGCAGTCTCGTGGGCCAGGGGCGCACAGATACGCAGTATTTT. It codes for CASSLVGQGRTDTQYF.

This clone was detected only once. The chain employs TRBV27 and TRBJ2-5; TRBD2 matches at 11 bases. Trimming took 5 bases from V and 2 from J; bases not matched to a gene: 13. Germline CDR1 MNHEY, CDR2 SMNVEV (reference sequence). This CDR3 comprises 18 residues. CDR3 in DNA: TGTGCCAGCAGTACCCGGGGTAGCGGGGGGGTTAAACAAGAGACCCAGTACTTC. The encoded protein is CASSTRGSGGVKQETQYF.

In its sample, this clone was seen once. This chain connects TRBV19 to TRBJ1-4; 8 nucleotides match TRBD1. Unmatched junction bases numbered 17, after V lost 6 bases and J lost 8 bases. The CDR3 has 17 residues. Germline CDR1 and CDR2: LNHDA and SQIVND (reference sequence). Here the CDR3 DNA reads TGTGCCAGTAGCAACCTCCCGGGCAGGGGGCCAAGGGAAAAACTGTTTTTT. Translating it yields CASSNLPGRGPREKLFF.

V and J are TRBV5-5 and TRBJ2-5; maybe TRBD1 (5 bases). Between the trimmed V and J ends, which lost 4 bases and 1 base, there was a span of 8 bases. Germline V gene lookup returns CDR1 SGHKS and CDR2 YYEKEE (reference sequence). The CDR3 sequence is 13 residues long. The CDR3 loop is CASSVGVQETQYF. DNA of the CDR3: TGTGCCAGCAGCGTAGGGGTCCAAGAGACCCAGTACTTC. Full variable domain (rest looked up from reference TRBV5-5 and TRBJ2-5): DAGVTQSPTHLIKTRGQQVTLRCSPISGHKSVSWYQQVLGQGPQFIFQYYEKEERGRGNFPDRFSARQFPNYSSELNVNALLLGDSALYLCASSVGVQETQYFGPGTRLLVL.

V and J are TRBV24-1 and TRBJ2-1, with TRBD2 matching over 10 bases. After removal of 7 bases from V and 8 bases from J, the junction contained 7 bases not matched to a gene. The CDR3 consists of 14 residues. Germline loops: CDR1 KGHDR, CDR2 SFDVKD. The CDR3 sequence: CATRERGGFDEQFF. The CDR3 DNA reads TGTGCCACCAGAGAGCGGGGGGGATTCGATGAGCAGTTCTTC.

Here the CDR3 reads CASRRGGWTEAFF. In DNA form, the CDR3 reads TGTGCCAGCCGACGAGGGGGCTGGACTGAAGCTTTCTTT. The gene calls are TRBV2 and TRBJ1-1, with 7 bases aligning to TRBD1. V lost 8 bases to trimming and J lost 5 bases; unmatched junction nucleotides: 8. The germline V gene has CDR1 SNHLY and CDR2 FYNNEI. The CDR3 runs 13 residues.